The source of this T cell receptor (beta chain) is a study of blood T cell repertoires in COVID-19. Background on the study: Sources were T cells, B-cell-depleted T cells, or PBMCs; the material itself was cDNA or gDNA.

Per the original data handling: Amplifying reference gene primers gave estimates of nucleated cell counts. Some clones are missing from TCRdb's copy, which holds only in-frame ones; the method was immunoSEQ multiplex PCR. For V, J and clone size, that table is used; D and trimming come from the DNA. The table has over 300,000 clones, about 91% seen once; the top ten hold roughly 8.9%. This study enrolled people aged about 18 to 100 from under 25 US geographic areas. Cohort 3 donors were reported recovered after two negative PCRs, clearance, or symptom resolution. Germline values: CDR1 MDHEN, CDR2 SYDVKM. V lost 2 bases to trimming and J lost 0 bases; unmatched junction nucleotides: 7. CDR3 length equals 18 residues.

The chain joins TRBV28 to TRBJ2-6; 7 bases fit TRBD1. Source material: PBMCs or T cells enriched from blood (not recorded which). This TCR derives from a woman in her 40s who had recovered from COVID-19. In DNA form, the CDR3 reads TGTGCCAGCAGTTTAGTAGGGGGCCTCTTCTCTGGGGCCAACGTCCTGACTTTC. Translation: CASSLVGGLFSGANVLTF.